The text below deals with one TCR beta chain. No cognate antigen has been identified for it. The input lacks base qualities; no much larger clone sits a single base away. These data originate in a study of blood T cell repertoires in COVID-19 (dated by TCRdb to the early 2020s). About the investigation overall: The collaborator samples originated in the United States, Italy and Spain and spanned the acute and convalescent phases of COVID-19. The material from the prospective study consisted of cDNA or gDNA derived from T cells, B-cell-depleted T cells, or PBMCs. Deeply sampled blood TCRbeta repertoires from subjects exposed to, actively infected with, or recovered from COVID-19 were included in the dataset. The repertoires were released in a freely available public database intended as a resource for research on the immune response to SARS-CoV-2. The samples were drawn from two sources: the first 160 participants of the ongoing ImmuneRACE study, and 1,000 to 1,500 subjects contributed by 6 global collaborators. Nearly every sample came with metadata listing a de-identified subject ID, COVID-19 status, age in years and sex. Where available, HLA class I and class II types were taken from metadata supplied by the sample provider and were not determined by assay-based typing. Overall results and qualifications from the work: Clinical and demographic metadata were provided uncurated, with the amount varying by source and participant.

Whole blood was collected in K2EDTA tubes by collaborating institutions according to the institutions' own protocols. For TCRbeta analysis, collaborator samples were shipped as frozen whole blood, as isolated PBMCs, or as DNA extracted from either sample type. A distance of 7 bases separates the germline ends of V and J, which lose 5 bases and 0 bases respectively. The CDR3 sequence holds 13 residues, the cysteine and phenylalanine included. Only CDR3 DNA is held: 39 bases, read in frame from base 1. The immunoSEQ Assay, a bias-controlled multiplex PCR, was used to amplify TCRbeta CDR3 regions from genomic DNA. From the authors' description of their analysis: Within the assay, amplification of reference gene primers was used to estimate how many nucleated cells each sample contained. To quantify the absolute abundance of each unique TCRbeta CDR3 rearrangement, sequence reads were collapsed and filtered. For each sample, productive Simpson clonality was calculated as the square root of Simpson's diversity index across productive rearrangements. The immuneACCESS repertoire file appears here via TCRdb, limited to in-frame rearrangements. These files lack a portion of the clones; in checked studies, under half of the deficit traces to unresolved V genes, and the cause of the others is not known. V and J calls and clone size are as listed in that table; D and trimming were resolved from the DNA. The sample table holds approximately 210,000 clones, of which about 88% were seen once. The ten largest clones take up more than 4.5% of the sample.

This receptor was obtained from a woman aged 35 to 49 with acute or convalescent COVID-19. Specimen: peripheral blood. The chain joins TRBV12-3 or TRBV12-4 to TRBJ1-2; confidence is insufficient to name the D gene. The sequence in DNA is TGTGCCAGCAGTAACGGTACTAACTATGGCTACACCTTC. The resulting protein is CASSNGTNYGYTF.